What follows are 11 T cell receptor beta chains derived from one specimen sequenced in a study of tissue T cells after allogeneic stem cell transplantation. Time point in this sample: mouse harvest day 14 after allogeneic transplant. Tail vein injection delivered 10^7 T-cell-depleted bone marrow cells and 10^6 splenic CD5+ T cells. Here immunoSEQ multiplex PCR was the method, and the copy in TCRdb shows in-frame clones only, minus some. The profile shows around 4,000 clones, around half of them singletons. Material: gut tissue. These receptor sequences come from a female BALB/c mouse given C57BL/6 T cells with graft-versus-host disease after an allogeneic hematopoietic cell transplant.

This clone was observed a few times. All gene names here are mouse names. The read stops 1 residue short of the end of the CDR3; the missing end is completed from the germline J gene. The V call is TRBV5, the J call TRBJ1-1; no firm D call. V was pared by 0 bases and J by 0 bases, with 8 bases between. Germline lookup yields CDR1 LGHNA and CDR2 YNLKQL (reference sequence). This CDR3 is 15 amino acids long. CDR3 in amino acids: CASSQDGVANTEVFF. The DNA read from the CDR3 is TGTGCCAGCAGCCAAGATGGGGTGGCAAACACAGAAGTCTTC.

To note about this clone: Gene names are mouse gene names. The CDR3 is cut off 1 residue early in the read; its end comes from the germline J gene. The chain links TRBV4 to TRBJ2-7, with TRBD1 identical over 11 bases. V was pared by 5 bases and J by 3 bases, with 3 bases of the junction left unmatched. Germline V gene sequence: CDR1 LGHDT, CDR2 YNNKQL (reference sequence). The CDR3 covers 14 residues. The CDR3 sequence is CASSPGTGGYEQYF. The CDR3 DNA, read in part, is TGTGCCAGCAGCCCCGGGACAGGGGGCTATGAACAGTAC.

This clone has a single count. Gene names refer to mouse genes. The read finishes 1 residue shy of the CDR3 end, and the germline J gene is used to complete it. V gene TRBV16 combines with J gene TRBJ2-4; D unresolved. CDR3 length: 13 residues. V lost 1 base and J lost 2, with 4 bases in between. Germline V gene sequence: CDR1 SGHSA, CDR2 FRNQAP. Partial CDR3 DNA: TGTGCAAGCAGCTTAGCTGATCAAAACACCTTGTAC. As protein: CASSLADQNTLY. The CDR3 in its entirety is CASSLADQNTLYF.

This clone was seen a handful of times. The genes and germline here are from mouse. Coverage ceases 1 residue before the CDR3 finishes, and the germline J gene fills in the end. The genes are TRBV12-1 and TRBJ1-3; the match to TRBD1 covers 7 bases. The ends lost 0 bases at V and 8 bases at J; junction bases unmatched: 3. The CDR3 extends over 13 amino acids. Germline values: CDR1 SGHSN, CDR2 HYEKVE. Incomplete CDR3 DNA: TGTGCCAGCTCTCTCACAGGGGTGGATACGCTCTAT. It codes for CASSLTGVDTLY. The CDR3 in its entirety is CASSLTGVDTLYF.

This clone was counted only a few times. Germline and genes: mouse. The read halts 1 residue ahead of the CDR3 end, with the missing end drawn from the germline J gene. V usage is TRBV31 and J usage is TRBJ1-2, with TRBD1 as a possible D gene (6 bases). Trimming shortened V by 0 bases and J by 1 base, and 9 bases separated the two germline ends. The CDR3 is 14 residues long. Germline CDR1 reads GKSSPN; CDR2 reads SITVG. CDR3 loop: CAWSLNRENSDYTF. The CDR3 DNA, read in part, is TGTGCCTGGAGTCTTAACAGGGAAAACTCCGACTACACC.

By share of the sample, this clone is medium-sized. The germline and genes are mouse ones. The read ends 1 residue early relative to the CDR3; the germline J gene fills the gap. The chain has TRBV16 and TRBJ2-1, with 7 bases that match TRBD1. Unmatched junction bases numbered 3, after V lost 4 bases and J lost 0 bases. This CDR3 contains 15 residues. Germline V lookup: CDR1 SGHSA, CDR2 FRNQAP. CDR3 bases read: TGTGCAAGCAGCTCAAACAGGGGTAACTATGCTGAGCAGTTC. It encodes CASSSNRGNYAEQF. The entire CDR3 reads CASSSNRGNYAEQFF.

This clone was counted between two and nine times. The gene symbols are mouse symbols. With the read ending 1 residue before the CDR3 end, the germline J gene is used to fill in that end. This chain uses TRBV2 with TRBJ2-7; no clear D. The V gene's germline CDR1 is LGHNA and CDR2 YSYQKL. V shed 0 bases and J shed 3 bases, with 3 bases lying between them. The CDR3 spans 12 residues. CDR3 sequence: CASSQDIYEQYF. The CDR3 DNA, read in part, is TGTGCCAGCAGCCAAGACATCTATGAACAGTAC.

Note on this clone: Genes and germline come from the mouse. CDR3 loop: CASGLGEGFEQYF. CDR3 DNA (partial): TGTGCCAGCGGACTGGGGGAGGGGTTTGAACAGTAC. This chain links TRBV13-1 with TRBJ2-7, with 10 bases fitting TRBD2. With the read ending 1 residue before the CDR3 end, the germline J gene is used to fill in that end. The CDR3 extends over 13 amino acids. CDR1 and CDR2 from the germline V gene are NSHNY and SYGAGN. Germline trimming cut 7 bases from V and 6 bases from J; bases unmatched to any gene: 7.

This clone is labeled medium-sized. The genes are named according to mouse. The CDR3 extends 1 residue past the end of the read, so its final part is completed from the germline J gene. The chain uses TRBV26 and TRBJ2-7; 8 bases map to TRBD1. The CDR3 is 12 amino acids. CDR1 is KGHPV, CDR2 FQNQEV, per germline (reference sequence). With V trimmed by 3 bases and J by 7 bases, 2 bases remained unmatched. CDR3 region: CASSLNRGEQYF. The DNA read from the CDR3 is TGTGCCAGCAGTCTTAACAGGGGGGAACAGTAC.

With respect to this clone: Genes here carry mouse names. Read data end 1 residue before the CDR3 end; the end is taken from the germline J gene. V gene TRBV31 combines with J gene TRBJ2-5; 10 nucleotides agree with TRBD2. Germline-derived CDR1 and CDR2 are GKSSPN and SITVG. The CDR3 extends over 15 amino acids. With 0 bases clipped from V and 2 bases from J, the junction kept 2 bases outside the gene matches. The CDR3 region is CAWSLRTGGQDTQYF. CDR3 DNA, as far as it was read: TGTGCCTGGAGTCTCAGGACTGGGGGCCAAGACACCCAGTAC.

Of note for this clone: Genes and germline come from the mouse. Sequencing ends 1 residue short of the CDR3 end; the germline J gene provides the rest. The chain uses TRBV1 and TRBJ1-1; possible D gene TRBD1, 5 bases. The length of the CDR3 is 12 residues. V dropped 1 base and J dropped 6 bases, with 6 bases sitting between them. The germline CDR1 and CDR2 sequences are NSQYPW and LRSPGD (reference sequence). The CDR3 DNA, read in part, is TGCACCTGCAGTGCAGTGGGGGCAGAAGTCTTC. It translates to CTCSAVGAEVF. The full CDR3 reads CTCSAVGAEVFF.